This T cell receptor beta chain was retrieved from a study of blood T cell repertoires in COVID-19. Whole-study context: Whether acute or convalescent, the COVID-19 samples came from the United States, Italy and Spain.

Self-reported history from a screening survey and questionnaire set each donor's cohort. Repertoires were generated with immunoSEQ multiplex PCR, while TCRdb's copy carries only in-frame clones and drops some. The sample gives around 180,000 clones, 65% to 80% of which show up once; about a sixth is in the top ten. The CDR3 has 13 amino acids. V was clipped by 8 bases and J by 6 bases, with 14 bases between them. The receptor comes from a woman between 45 and 60 years old with acute COVID-19. Specimen: PBMCs or T cells enriched from blood (not recorded which). The chain carries TRBV12-3 or TRBV12-4 and TRBJ1-5; D possibly corresponds to TRBD1 (6 bases). This chain's CDR3 is CASRGGAVQPQHF. In DNA form, the CDR3 reads TGTGCCAGCCGGGGGGGGGCCGTTCAGCCCCAGCATTTT.